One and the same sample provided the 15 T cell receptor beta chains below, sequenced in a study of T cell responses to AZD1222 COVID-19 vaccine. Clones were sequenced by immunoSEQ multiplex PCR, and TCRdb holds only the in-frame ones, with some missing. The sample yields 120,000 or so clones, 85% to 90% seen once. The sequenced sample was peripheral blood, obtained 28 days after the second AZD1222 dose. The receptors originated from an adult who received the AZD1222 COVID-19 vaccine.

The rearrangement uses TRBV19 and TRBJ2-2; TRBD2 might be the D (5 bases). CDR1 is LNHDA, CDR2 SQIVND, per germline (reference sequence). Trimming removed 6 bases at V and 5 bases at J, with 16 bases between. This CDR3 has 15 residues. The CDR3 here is CASRWGVLGTGELFF. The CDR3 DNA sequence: TGTGCCAGTAGATGGGGAGTGTTGGGGACCGGGGAGCTGTTTTTT. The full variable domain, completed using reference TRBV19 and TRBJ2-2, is DGGITQSPKYLFRKEGQNVTLSCEQNLNHDAMYWYRQDPGQGLRLIYYSQIVNDFQKGDIAEGYSVSREKKESFPLTVTSAQKNPTAFYLCASRWGVLGTGELFFGEGSRLTVL.

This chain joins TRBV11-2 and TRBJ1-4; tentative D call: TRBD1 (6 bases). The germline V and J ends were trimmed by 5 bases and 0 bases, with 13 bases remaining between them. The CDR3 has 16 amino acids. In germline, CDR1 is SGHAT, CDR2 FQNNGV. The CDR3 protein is CASSTGQPATNEKLFF. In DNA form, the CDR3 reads TGTGCCAGCAGCACTGGACAGCCGGCAACTAATGAAAAACTGTTTTTT.

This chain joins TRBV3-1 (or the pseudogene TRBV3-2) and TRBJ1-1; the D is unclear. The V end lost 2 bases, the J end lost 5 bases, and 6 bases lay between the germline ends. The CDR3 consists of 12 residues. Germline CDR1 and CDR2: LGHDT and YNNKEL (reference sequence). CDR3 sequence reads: CASSQLGTEAFF. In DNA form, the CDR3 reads TGTGCCAGCAGCCAACTCGGGACTGAAGCTTTCTTT.

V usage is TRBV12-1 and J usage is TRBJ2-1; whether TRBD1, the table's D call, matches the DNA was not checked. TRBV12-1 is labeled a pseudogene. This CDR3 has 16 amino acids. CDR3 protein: CASSFEPGKYDNEQFF. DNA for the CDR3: TGTGCCAGCAGCTTTGAGCCAGGGAAATACGACAATGAGCAGTTCTTC.

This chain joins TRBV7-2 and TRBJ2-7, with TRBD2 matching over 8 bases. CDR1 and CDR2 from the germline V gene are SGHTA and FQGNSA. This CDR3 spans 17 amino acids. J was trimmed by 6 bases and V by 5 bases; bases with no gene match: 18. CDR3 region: CASSQPSGSHPGVEQYF. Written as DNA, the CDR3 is TGTGCCAGCAGCCAACCTAGCGGGTCTCACCCCGGGGTCGAGCAGTACTTC.

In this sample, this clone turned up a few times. The chain's CDR3 is CASSEVGQAGREQYF. The CDR3 nucleotides are TGTGCCAGCAGTGAAGTAGGGCAGGCAGGACGAGAGCAGTACTTC. The chain is built from TRBV2 and TRBJ2-7, with D uncertain. The CDR3 covers 15 residues. CDR1 and CDR2 from the germline V gene are SNHLY and FYNNEI. V shed 1 base and J shed 7 bases, with 17 bases lying between them.

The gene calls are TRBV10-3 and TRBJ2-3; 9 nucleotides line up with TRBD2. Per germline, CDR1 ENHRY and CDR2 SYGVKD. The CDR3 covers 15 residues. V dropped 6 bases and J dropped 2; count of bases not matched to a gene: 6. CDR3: CAIRGTSPNTDTQYF. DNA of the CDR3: TGTGCCATCAGGGGGACTAGCCCTAACACAGATACGCAGTATTTT.

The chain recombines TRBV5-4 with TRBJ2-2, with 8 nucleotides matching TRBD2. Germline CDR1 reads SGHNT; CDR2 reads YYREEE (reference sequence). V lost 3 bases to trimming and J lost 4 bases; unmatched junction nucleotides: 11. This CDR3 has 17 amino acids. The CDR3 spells CASSSPVRGGPTGELFF. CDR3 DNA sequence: TGTGCCAGCAGCTCCCCTGTACGGGGGGGGCCCACCGGGGAGCTGTTTTTT.

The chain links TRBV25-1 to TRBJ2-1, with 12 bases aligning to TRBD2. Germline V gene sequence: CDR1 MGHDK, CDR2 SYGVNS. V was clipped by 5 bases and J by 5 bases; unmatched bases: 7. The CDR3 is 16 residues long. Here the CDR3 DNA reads TGTGCCAGCAGTTCATATCGACTAGCGGGGGACAATGAGCAGTTCTTC. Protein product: CASSSYRLAGDNEQFF.

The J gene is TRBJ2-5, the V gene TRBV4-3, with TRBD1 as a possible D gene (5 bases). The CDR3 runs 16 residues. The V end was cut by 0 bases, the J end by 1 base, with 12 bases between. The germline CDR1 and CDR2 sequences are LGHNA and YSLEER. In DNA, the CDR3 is TGCGCCAGCAGCCAAGATCTGGCCAGGGCCCAAGAGACCCAGTACTTC. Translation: CASSQDLARAQETQYF.

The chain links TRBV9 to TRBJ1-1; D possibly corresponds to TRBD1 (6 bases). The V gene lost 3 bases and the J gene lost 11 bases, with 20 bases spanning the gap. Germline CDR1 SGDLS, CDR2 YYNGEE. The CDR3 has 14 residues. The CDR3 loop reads CASSEGPRGGGAFF. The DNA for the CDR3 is TGTGCCAGCAGCGAGGGCCCGAGAGGGGGTGGGGCTTTCTTT.

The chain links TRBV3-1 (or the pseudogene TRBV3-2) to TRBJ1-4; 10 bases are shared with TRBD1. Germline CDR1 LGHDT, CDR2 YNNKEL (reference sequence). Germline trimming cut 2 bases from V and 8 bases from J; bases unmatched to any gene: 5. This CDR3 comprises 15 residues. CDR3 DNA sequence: TGTGCCAGCAGCCAACGGACAGGGGGTAAGGAAAAACTGTTTTTT. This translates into CASSQRTGGKEKLFF.

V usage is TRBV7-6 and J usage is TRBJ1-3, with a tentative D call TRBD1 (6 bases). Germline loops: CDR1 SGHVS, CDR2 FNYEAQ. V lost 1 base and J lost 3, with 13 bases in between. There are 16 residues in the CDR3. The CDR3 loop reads CASSLDTGLFGNTIYF. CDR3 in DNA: TGTGCCAGCAGCTTAGATACAGGGCTTTTTGGAAACACCATATATTTT.

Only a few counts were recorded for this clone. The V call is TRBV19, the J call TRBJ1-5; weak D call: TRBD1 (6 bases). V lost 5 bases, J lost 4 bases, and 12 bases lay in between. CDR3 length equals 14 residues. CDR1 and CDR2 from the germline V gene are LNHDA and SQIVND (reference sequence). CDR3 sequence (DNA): TGTGCCAGTAGTTACGGGGGCGCGAATCAGCCCCAGCATTTT. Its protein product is CASSYGGANQPQHF.

The CDR3 DNA follows: TGTGCCACCAGTGAGGGGCTCGGTTCACCCCTCCACTTT. Translation: CATSEGLGSPLHF. The rearrangement links TRBV24-1 to TRBJ1-6, with D possibly being TRBD1 (5 bases). CDR3 size: 13 residues. CDR1 is KGHDR and CDR2 is SFDVKD in the germline V gene. The ends were cut back, 4 bases at V and 9 bases at J, with 9 bases in the middle.